This TCR beta chain was identified in a study of post-analysis software for immune sequencing data. Findings and limits, study-wide: Comparison of patients with controls showed five TRBV segments more frequent in patients, TRBV5-6, TRBV5-1 and TRBV20-1 among them.

In regard to this clonotype: The target antigen is unknown.

The CDR3 has 15 amino acids. V was cut by 1 base and J by 2 bases, with 11 bases left in between. From germline, CDR1 is SGHTA and CDR2 FQGNSA. Researchers reported that TCR beta cDNA libraries carried unique molecular identifiers. TCRdb processed the PCR reads anew with MiXCR; each CDR3 protein has one entry. The table has approximately 630,000 distinct CDR3 sequences, 55% to 60% seen once. The V and J genes are TRBV7-2 and TRBJ2-5; TRBD1 or TRBD2 may be the D gene (5 bases each). The clonotype comes from a girl aged 2 to 9 with multiple sclerosis. Sequencing was carried out using blood. The CDR3 sequence is CASSLGWGRQETQYF. CDR3 bases: TGTGCCAGCAGCTTAGGTTGGGGGAGACAAGAGACCCAGTACTTC.